The 23 T cell receptor beta chains below were found in one sample sequenced in a study of vaccination effects on CD4 cells after COVID-19. No antigen is known for these receptors. The protocol was immunoSEQ multiplex PCR, while the TCRdb copy is restricted to in-frame clones and leaves out a portion. The sample shows about 43,000 clones, roughly four fifths of them seen only once. ViraFEST used viral peptide pools to expand antigen-specific CD4+ T cells before sequencing. Cultured cells yielded isolated CD4+ T cells after 10 days. The healthy vaccine recipients, who had no prior SARS-CoV-2 infection, showed negative nucleocapsid antibodies. Sequenced here: CD4+ T cells from PBMCs cultured with SARS-CoV-2 spike peptides, sampled before COVID-19 vaccination. The receptors were gathered from a human donor who received a COVID-19 vaccine.

This sequence joins TRBV10-1 and TRBJ2-1, with D perhaps matching TRBD1 (5 bases). Germline assignment: CDR1 WNHNN and CDR2 SYGVQD (reference sequence). CDR3 length equals 16 residues. Trimming shortened V by 3 bases and J by 2 bases, and 14 bases separated the two germline ends. The CDR3 reads CASSDERQGAYNEQFF. The CDR3, as DNA: TGCGCCAGCAGTGACGAGAGGCAGGGTGCCTACAATGAGCAGTTCTTC.

The chain's CDR3 is CATSRGQSANTEAFF. Here the CDR3 DNA reads TGTGCCACCAGCAGAGGACAGTCGGCCAACACTGAAGCTTTCTTT. The chain carries TRBV15 and TRBJ1-1; the D gene is possibly TRBD1 (5 bases). Germline values: CDR1 LNHNV, CDR2 YYDKDF (reference sequence). The CDR3 has 15 amino acids. Trimming took 1 base from V and 2 from J, leaving 11 bases between them.

This clone was seen just once. The genes are TRBV2 and TRBJ2-6; 10 bases are a match to TRBD1. V gave up 6 bases and J gave up 3 bases; unmatched junction bases: 14. This CDR3 has 19 amino acids. Germline V gene data show CDR1 as SNHLY and CDR2 as FYNNEI. CDR3 amino acids: CASRDGVGTGAGGANVLTF. The CDR3, as DNA: TGTGCCAGCAGGGATGGGGTCGGGACAGGGGCAGGTGGGGCCAACGTCCTGACTTTC.

The CDR3 is CASSLILGSTDTQYF. The CDR3 DNA reads as TGTGCCAGCAGCTTAATCCTAGGAAGCACAGATACGCAGTATTTT. V usage is TRBV7-2 and J usage is TRBJ2-3; D not resolved. This CDR3 has 15 amino acids. Germline values: CDR1 SGHTA, CDR2 FQGNSA. V lost 2 bases to trimming and J lost 0 bases, with 9 bases between them. The full variable domain, rest sourced from reference TRBV7-2 and TRBJ2-3, is GAGVSQSPSNKVTEKGKDVELRCDPISGHTALYWYRQSLGQGLEFLIYFQGNSAPDKSGLPSDRFSAERTGGSVSTLTIQRTQQEDSAVYLCASSLILGSTDTQYFGPGTRLTVL.

The chain links TRBV4-3 to TRBJ2-3; tentatively, D is TRBD1 or TRBD2 (7 bases each). Germline CDR1 is LGHNA and CDR2 is YSLEER. CDR3 length: 16 residues. V lost 4 bases to trimming and J lost 0 bases, with 14 bases between them. CDR3 DNA sequence: TGCGCCAGCAGCCCGAGGGGGCGGGGGAGCACAGATACGCAGTATTTT. Protein: CASSPRGRGSTDTQYF.

This clone was picked up a small number of times. The chain links TRBV5-1 to TRBJ2-1; D assignment may be TRBD1 or TRBD2 (7 bases each). Germline V gene sequence: CDR1 SGHRS, CDR2 YFSETQ. This CDR3 is 16 amino acids long. Trimming left V 0 bases short and J 6 bases short, with 16 bases between. The CDR3 DNA follows: TGCGCCAGCAGCTTGGCCCCAGGGGGGGTAGGCAATGAGCAGTTCTTC. This codes for CASSLAPGGVGNEQFF.

The rearrangement uses TRBV7-2 and TRBJ1-5; D is unclear. Trimming removed 5 bases from V and 0 bases from J, with 20 bases in between. The CDR3 is made up of 18 amino acids. Germline assignment: CDR1 SGHTA and CDR2 FQGNSA. CDR3 sequence reads: CASSVSGPTEYSNQPQHF. Here the CDR3 DNA reads TGTGCCAGCAGCGTATCCGGGCCGACTGAGTATAGCAATCAGCCCCAGCATTTT. The full variable domain, its missing parts supplied by reference TRBV7-2 and TRBJ1-5, is GAGVSQSPSNKVTEKGKDVELRCDPISGHTALYWYRQSLGQGLEFLIYFQGNSAPDKSGLPSDRFSAERTGGSVSTLTIQRTQQEDSAVYLCASSVSGPTEYSNQPQHFGDGTRLSIL.

For the CDR3, the DNA is TGTGCCAGCAGCTTATTGGCGGGGGGGCGAAATGAGCAGTTCTTC. Amino acid sequence: CASSLLAGGRNEQFF. The chain uses TRBV7-3 and TRBJ2-1, with TRBD2 matching 9 bases. The CDR3 has 15 amino acids. V shed 2 bases and J 7 bases; nucleotides not matched to a gene: 6. CDR1 SGHTA and CDR2 FQGTGA come from the germline V gene.

This clone was detected a few times. The chain recombines TRBV6-5 with TRBJ2-7; 9 bases fit TRBD1. The CDR3 consists of 15 residues. Germline CDR1 and CDR2: MNHEY and SVGAGI. V shed 8 bases and J 2 bases; nucleotides not matched to a gene: 10. The CDR3 nucleotides read TGTGCCAGCTCACCCGGGGACAGGGTTGCCTACGAGCAGTACGTC. Its protein product is CASSPGDRVAYEQYV.

The rearrangement joins TRBV6-4 to TRBJ1-5; TRBD1 is a possible D gene (5 bases). CDR3 length equals 13 residues. V dropped 5 bases and J dropped 4 bases, with 9 bases sitting between them. In germline, CDR1 is MRHNA, CDR2 SNTAGT. In nucleotides, the CDR3 is TGTGCCAGCAGTTCAGGGAGGAATCAGCCCCAGCATTTT. It yields the protein CASSSGRNQPQHF.

This rearrangement joins TRBV7-2 to TRBJ2-2; no definite D call. The germline V and J ends were trimmed by 0 bases and 6 bases, with 17 bases remaining between them. The CDR3 is made up of 17 amino acids. The germline V gene encodes CDR1 SGHTA and CDR2 FQGNSA. The CDR3 reads CASSLAIILGRPGELFF. In DNA, the CDR3 is TGTGCCAGCAGCTTAGCGATCATCTTAGGTCGTCCCGGGGAGCTGTTTTTT.

This clone appeared once. V gene TRBV28 combines with J gene TRBJ2-5; D not resolved. The CDR3 loop spans 14 amino acids. Trimming stripped 2 bases from V and 2 bases from J, with 9 bases between. Germline-derived CDR1 and CDR2 are MDHEN and SYDVKM. The CDR3 nucleotides are TGTGCCAGCAGTTTAGCTGCGATACAAGAGACCCAGTACTTC. The encoded protein is CASSLAAIQETQYF.

The J gene is TRBJ1-2, the V gene TRBV24-1; 7 nucleotides line up with TRBD1. Trimming removed 2 bases from V and 0 bases from J; junction bases left unmatched: 5. The CDR3 runs to 16 residues. Germline loops: CDR1 KGHDR, CDR2 SFDVKD. CDR3 nucleotide sequence: TGTGCCACCAGTGATTCACAGGGGCGAGCTAACTATGGCTACACCTTC. Translating gives CATSDSQGRANYGYTF.

In this sample, this clone turned up a few times. CDR3 DNA sequence: TGTGCCAGCAGTTTGACAGGGAAGATCGACGAGCAGTACGTC. It codes for CASSLTGKIDEQYV. The V gene is TRBV28, the J gene TRBJ2-7; 7 bases fit TRBD1. With V trimmed by 3 bases and J by 5 bases, 7 bases remained unmatched. The CDR3 sequence is 14 residues long. The germline V gene has CDR1 MDHEN and CDR2 SYDVKM.

This clone has just one count. The chain uses TRBV3-1 (or the pseudogene TRBV3-2) and TRBJ1-3, with D unclear. Trimming removed 6 bases from V and 1 base from J, with 10 bases in between. Germline assignment: CDR1 LGHDT and CDR2 YNNKEL (reference sequence). The CDR3 is 14 residues long. The CDR3 spells CASSFDTSGNTIYF. DNA of the CDR3: TGTGCCAGCAGTTTTGACACTTCTGGAAACACCATATATTTT.

J is TRBJ1-5 and V is TRBV6-2 or TRBV6-3; D unresolved. The CDR3 extends over 16 amino acids. Germline V gives CDR1 MNHEY, CDR2 SVGEGT. Trimming cost V 6 bases and J 3 bases, with 18 bases left between them. The CDR3 loop reads CASSRGPVSDNQPQHF. For the CDR3, the DNA is TGTGCCAGCAGCCGCGGACCGGTATCTGACAATCAGCCCCAGCATTTT.

V gene TRBV15 combines with J gene TRBJ2-7; 7 nucleotides match TRBD1. The CDR3 is 13 residues long. V lost 6 bases, J lost 7 bases, and 9 bases stayed unmatched. Germline CDR1 reads LNHNV; CDR2 reads YYDKDF (reference sequence). As DNA, the CDR3 is TGTGCCACCAGGCCCACAGGGGCTAGGGAGCAGTACGTC. It is translated as CATRPTGAREQYV.

The V and J genes are TRBV6-4 and TRBJ2-2; D unresolved. The germline V gene has CDR1 MRHNA and CDR2 SNTAGT. V shed 2 bases and J shed 0 bases, with 4 bases lying between them. The CDR3 loop spans 14 amino acids. The CDR3 coding sequence is TGTGCCAGCAGTGACAGGGCGAACACCGGGGAGCTGTTTTTT. Protein: CASSDRANTGELFF.

The table lists this clone with a few counts. The chain is built from TRBV24-1 and TRBJ2-2; D unresolved. V was trimmed by 4 bases and J by 2 bases, leaving 13 bases between them. CDR3 length equals 16 residues. The V gene's germline CDR1 is KGHDR and CDR2 SFDVKD. CDR3 sequence reads: CATSEPLGRNTGELFF. Written as DNA, the CDR3 is TGTGCCACCAGTGAACCCCTTGGGCGAAACACCGGGGAGCTGTTTTTT.

V and J are TRBV24-1 and TRBJ2-6; perhaps D is TRBD1 or TRBD2 (5 bases each). The V gene lost 7 bases and the J gene lost 2 bases, with 17 bases spanning the gap. CDR3 size: 17 residues. The V gene's germline CDR1 is KGHDR and CDR2 SFDVKD. CDR3 sequence: CATRPGPSRPGANVLTF. CDR3 nucleotide sequence: TGTGCCACCAGACCGGGACCTAGTCGTCCTGGGGCCAACGTCCTGACTTTC.

The chain couples TRBV2 to TRBJ2-3; a weak D match, TRBD1 (6 bases). Per germline, CDR1 SNHLY and CDR2 FYNNEI. This CDR3 has 15 residues. The V end lost 7 bases, the J end lost 0 bases, and 14 bases lay between the germline ends. Written as DNA, the CDR3 is TGTGCCAGCACTATTCAGGGGTTGAGCACAGATACGCAGTATTTT. Protein: CASTIQGLSTDTQYF.

V gene TRBV7-2 combines with J gene TRBJ1-1; the D is unclear. This CDR3 region has 15 residues. Per germline, CDR1 SGHTA and CDR2 FQGNSA. Trimming left V 5 bases short and J 0 bases short, with 13 bases between. The CDR3 region is CASSPETSMNTEAFF. The CDR3 DNA sequence: TGTGCCAGCAGCCCCGAGACGTCCATGAACACTGAAGCTTTCTTT.

V gene TRBV18 combines with J gene TRBJ2-3; 10 bases agree with TRBD2. Per the germline V gene, CDR1 is KGHSH and CDR2 is LQKENI. Germline trimming cut 4 bases from V and 2 bases from J; bases unmatched to any gene: 3. The CDR3 totals 15 residues. The CDR3 DNA follows: TGTGCCAGCTCACTTCTAGCGGGGGACACAGATACGCAGTATTTT. Translated, it gives CASSLLAGDTDTQYF.